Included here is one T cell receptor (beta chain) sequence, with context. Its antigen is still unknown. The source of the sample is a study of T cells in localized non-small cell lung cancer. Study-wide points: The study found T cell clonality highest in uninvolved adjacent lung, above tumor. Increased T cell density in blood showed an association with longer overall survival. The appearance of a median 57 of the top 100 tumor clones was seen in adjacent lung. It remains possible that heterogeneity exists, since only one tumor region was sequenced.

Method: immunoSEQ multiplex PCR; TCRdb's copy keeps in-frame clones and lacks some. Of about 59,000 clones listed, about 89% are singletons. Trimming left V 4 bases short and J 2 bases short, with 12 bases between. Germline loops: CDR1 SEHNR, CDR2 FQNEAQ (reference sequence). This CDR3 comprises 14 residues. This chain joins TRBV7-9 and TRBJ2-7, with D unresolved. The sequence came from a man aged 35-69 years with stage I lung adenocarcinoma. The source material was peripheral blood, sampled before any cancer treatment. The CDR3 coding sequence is TGTGCCAGCAGCTCCTTTGGAGCCGCCTACGAGCAGTACTTC. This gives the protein CASSSFGAAYEQYF.